This TCR beta chain is from a study of T cell changes during pregnancy in multiple sclerosis. The junction had 4 bases not matched to a gene; V was cut back by 6 bases and J by 1 base. The CDR3 contains 14 residues. CDR1 is SEHNR and CDR2 is FQNEAQ in the germline V gene (reference sequence). Libraries were prepared by immunoSEQ multiplex PCR; TCRdb keeps only in-frame clonotypes and omits some of them. Of roughly 90,000 clones listed, around 93% are singletons. The sequence was obtained from a female donor in good health, enrolled as a control in a pregnancy study. The source material was peripheral blood, sampled in the first trimester of pregnancy. V is TRBV7-9 and J is TRBJ1-1; 8 bases align to TRBD1. The CDR3 sequence is CASRSGGANTEAFF. The CDR3 region has the DNA TGTGCCAGCAGGTCAGGGGGCGCGAACACTGAAGCTTTCTTT.